The rows below give T cell receptor beta chains drawn from one sample of a study of siplizumab effects on memory and regulatory T cells. Sequencing was performed with immunoSEQ multiplex PCR; in TCRdb, only in-frame clones are kept and a portion is missing. The sample contains some 100,000 clones, about 90% of which appear only once. Sequencing input: Tregs sorted from blood. The receptors come from a human donor in good health. Each CDR3 is given with its conserved first and last residue. Fields, in order: V gene, clone size, J gene, CDR3 length, D gene, CDR3 DNA, CDR3 protein. The D gene is left open where the match is weak. A row's size may be missing; if present it is once, few, many or a size class.

>TRBV15|once|TRBJ1-5|15|.
TGTGCCACCGTCAGTGTGACAGGCGGGTGTCAGCCCCAGCATTTT
CATVSVTGGCQPQHF
>TRBV10-1|.|TRBJ2-3|17|TRBD2
TGCGCCAGCAGTGAAGGCCTCGGGAGGGCCAGGGCAGATACGCAGTATTTT
CASSEGLGRARADTQYF
>TRBV5-8|.|TRBJ1-5|14|.
TGTGCCAGCAAAGCGGGGATCGGCAATCAGCCCCAGCATTTT
CASKAGIGNQPQHF
>TRBV29-1|.|TRBJ2-2|13|.
TGCAGCGTCCTACGGGGGAACACCGGGGAGCTGTTTTTT
CSVLRGNTGELFF
>TRBV15|.|TRBJ2-7|14|.
TGTGCCACCAGCCTGGACATTAACTCCTACGAGCAGTACTTC
CATSLDINSYEQYF
>TRBV5-5|few|TRBJ2-3|13|.
TGTGCCAGCAGCTTCCAATGGGGAGATACGCAGTATTTT
CASSFQWGDTQYF
>TRBV27|.|TRBJ2-1|16|TRBD2
TGTGCCAGCAGTTTACCTACGTCTAGCGGGAGACGTGAGCAGTTCTTC
CASSLPTSSGRREQFF
>TRBV10-3|.|TRBJ2-1|16|TRBD2
TGTGCCATCAGTGAGTCGGGAGCGGGAGGGGGCAATGAGCAGTTCTTC
CAISESGAGGGNEQFF
>TRBV6-1|few|TRBJ1-6|15|.
TGTGCCAGCAGGGGCAGGGAGGTTTTTAATTCACCCCTCCACTTT
CASRGREVFNSPLHF
>TRBV7-3|.|TRBJ2-7|14|TRBD2
TGTGCCAGCAGCTTACTAGCGGGAACCTACGAGCAGTACTTC
CASSLLAGTYEQYF
>TRBV27|.|TRBJ2-5|15|TRBD1
TGTGCCAGCAGCAGGACAGGTCAGGGGCAAGAGACCCAGTACTTC
CASSRTGQGQETQYF
>TRBV6-5|.|TRBJ2-3|15|TRBD2
TGTGCCAGCAGGCTTAGCGGGGCGATCACAGATACGCAGTATTTT
CASRLSGAITDTQYF
>TRBV28|.|TRBJ2-3|16|TRBD2
TGTGCCAGCAGTGCAGGACTAGCGCCTAGCACAGATACGCAGTATTTT
CASSAGLAPSTDTQYF
>TRBV18|.|TRBJ1-2|17|TRBD1
TGTGCCAGCTCACCAGGCGCACAGGGGGGCGCTAACTATGGCTACACCTTC
CASSPGAQGGANYGYTF
>TRBV27|once|TRBJ2-1|18|TRBD2
TGTGCCAGCAGTTTATTTTCCCCGTGGCTAGCGGGAGGCCATGAGCAGTTCTTC
CASSLFSPWLAGGHEQFF
>TRBV20-1|.|TRBJ2-3|11|.
TGCAGTGCTCTAATCCCAGATACGCAGTATTTT
CSALIPDTQYF
>TRBV5-6|once|TRBJ1-2|14|.
TGTGCCAGCAGCACCTACAGAGCTAACTATGGCTACACCTTC
CASSTYRANYGYTF
>TRBV10-3|once|TRBJ1-1|17|.
TGTGCCATCAGTGAGTCGTGGCCCCGCACCATGAACACTGAAGCTTTCTTT
CAISESWPRTMNTEAFF
>TRBV7-8|.|TRBJ2-1|18|.
TGTGCCAGCAGCTCACGGAAAAGGGATCAAGTACTGTACAATGAGCAGTTCTTC
CASSSRKRDQVLYNEQFF
>TRBV5-1|.|TRBJ2-2|11|.
TGCGCCAGCGGGGGTACCGGGGAGCTGTTTTTT
CASGGTGELFF
>TRBV11-2|.|TRBJ2-3|15|.
TGTGCCAGCAGCCCGGTTGGTCTAAGCACAGATACGCAGTATTTT
CASSPVGLSTDTQYF
>TRBV9|.|TRBJ1-2|14|.
TGTGCCAGCACTCCTCCCGGCAGGGCCTATGGCTACACCTTC
CASTPPGRAYGYTF
>TRBV12-5|.|TRBJ2-2|12|.
TGTGCTAGTGGGGGGGACACCGGGGAGCTGTTTTTT
CASGGDTGELFF
>TRBV27|.|TRBJ2-1|15|.
TGTGCCAGCAGTCTTGGAACCCTTAACGTTGGTGAGCAGTTCTTC
CASSLGTLNVGEQFF
>TRBV10-2|.|TRBJ2-7|16|TRBD1
TGCGCCAGCAGCTTAGAACCTTCGGGACAGCTATACGAGCAGTACTTC
CASSLEPSGQLYEQYF
>TRBV5-4|.|TRBJ2-5|17|TRBD2
TGTGCCAGCAGCTTGCTTTCTACTAGCGGCGCTGGGGAGACCCAGTACTTC
CASSLLSTSGAGETQYF
>TRBV5-1|once|TRBJ2-3|15|.
TGCGCCAGCAGCTTGGCTGGGTTAAGCACAGATACGCAGTATTTT
CASSLAGLSTDTQYF
>TRBV10-1|.|TRBJ2-5|13|.
TGCGCCAGCAGTCCGGGCCTCGGAGAGACCCAGTACTTC
CASSPGLGETQYF
>TRBV15|.|TRBJ2-1|16|.
TGTGCCACCAGCACTAAGCTACCGAGCTCCTACAATGAGCAGTTCTTC
CATSTKLPSSYNEQFF
>TRBV18|.|TRBJ2-3|15|.
TGTGCCAGCTCACCAAGAGGGGTTAGCACAGATACGCAGTATTTT
CASSPRGVSTDTQYF
>TRBV20-1|.|TRBJ1-1|11|.
TGCAGTGCTAGGTTTCGGGGGATCGGTTTCTTT
CSARFRGIGFF
>TRBV5-1|.|TRBJ2-1|14|TRBD2
TGCGCCAGCTTTAGCGGGAGCTCCTACAATGAGCAGTTCTTC
CASFSGSSYNEQFF
>TRBV10-1|.|TRBJ2-7|17|TRBD2
TGCGCCAGCAGTGCCGGTCTAGCGGGAGCCCGCTCCTACGAGCAGTACTTC
CASSAGLAGARSYEQYF
>TRBV10-1|few|TRBJ1-5|14|.
TGCGCCAGCAGCCCTGGGACCGTCGGTCAGCCCCAGCATTTT
CASSPGTVGQPQHF
>TRBV10-3|.|TRBJ2-2|15|.
TGTGCCATCAGTACCCCAGGGGTCTCGGGGGGGGAGCTGTTTTTT
CAISTPGVSGGELFF
>TRBV19|.|TRBJ1-1|13|.
TGTGCCAGTAGTCCGACCGGGGGGGCTGAAGCTTTCTTT
CASSPTGGAEAFF
>TRBV5-4|.|TRBJ2-5|15|TRBD1
TGTGCCAGCAGCTTCAGGGGGCAGGGAGGAGAGACCCAGTACTTC
CASSFRGQGGETQYF
>TRBV5-1|once|TRBJ2-7|16|TRBD2
TGCGCCAGCAGCTTGGGGACTAGCGGGATCTCCTACGAGCAGTACTTC
CASSLGTSGISYEQYF
>TRBV5-1|.|TRBJ2-2|16|.
TGCGCCAGCAGCTTGTTTGGGACACAGGTCACCGGGGAGCTGTTTTTT
CASSLFGTQVTGELFF
>TRBV9|.|TRBJ2-4|18|TRBD1
TGTGCCAGCAGCCCCATCCCGACAGGGGGCGCTGGAGGTGACATTCAGTACTTC
CASSPIPTGGAGGDIQYF
>TRBV5-1|few|TRBJ1-1|12|.
TGCGCCAGCAGCTTGTGGGGGAATGAAGCTTTCTTT
CASSLWGNEAFF
>TRBV14|.|TRBJ2-7|13|.
TGTGCCAGCAGCTTTATAGCAGGGGCCGAGCAGTACTTC
CASSFIAGAEQYF
>TRBV5-4|.|TRBJ2-3|13|.
TGTGCCAGCAGCCTCACCCTCGCAGATACGCAGTATTTT
CASSLTLADTQYF
>TRBV6-5|.|TRBJ2-1|14|.
TGTGCCGCCCATCGGCGGGGCCAGGTGGATGAGCAGTTCTTC
CAAHRRGQVDEQFF
>TRBV5-1|.|TRBJ2-1|16|TRBD1
TGCGCCAGCAGCGGGTGGACAGGGGGCGCCAACAATGAGCAGTTCTTC
CASSGWTGGANNEQFF
>TRBV19|.|TRBJ1-2|16|.
TGTGCCAGCCTCAGGACAGCAACTCTTTTTGACTATGGCTACACCTTC
CASLRTATLFDYGYTF
>TRBV15|.|TRBJ2-2|15|.
TGTGCCACCAGCAGGCACATAGAGGGAATCGGGGAGCTGTTTTTT
CATSRHIEGIGELFF
>TRBV19|.|TRBJ2-3|13|TRBD2
TGTGCCAGTAGTATTGGACGGGGGGGTACGCAGTATTTT
CASSIGRGGTQYF
>TRBV28|.|TRBJ2-3|15|TRBD2
TGTGCCAGCAGCCCCGGACTAGCGGGACCAGATACGCAGTATTTT
CASSPGLAGPDTQYF
>TRBV7-8|.|TRBJ2-1|16|.
TGTGCCAGCACCCGAGGGGGGGCGGGAGTCTACAATGAGCAGTTCTTC
CASTRGGAGVYNEQFF
>TRBV20-1|.|TRBJ2-1|11|TRBD2
TGCAGTGTGGAGCGGGAGCGAGGTCCGTTCTTC
CSVERERGPFF
>TRBV5-5|.|TRBJ1-4|16|.
TGTGCCAGCAGCTTCGCACCCAATTTTGGGCATGAAAAACTGTTTTTT
CASSFAPNFGHEKLFF